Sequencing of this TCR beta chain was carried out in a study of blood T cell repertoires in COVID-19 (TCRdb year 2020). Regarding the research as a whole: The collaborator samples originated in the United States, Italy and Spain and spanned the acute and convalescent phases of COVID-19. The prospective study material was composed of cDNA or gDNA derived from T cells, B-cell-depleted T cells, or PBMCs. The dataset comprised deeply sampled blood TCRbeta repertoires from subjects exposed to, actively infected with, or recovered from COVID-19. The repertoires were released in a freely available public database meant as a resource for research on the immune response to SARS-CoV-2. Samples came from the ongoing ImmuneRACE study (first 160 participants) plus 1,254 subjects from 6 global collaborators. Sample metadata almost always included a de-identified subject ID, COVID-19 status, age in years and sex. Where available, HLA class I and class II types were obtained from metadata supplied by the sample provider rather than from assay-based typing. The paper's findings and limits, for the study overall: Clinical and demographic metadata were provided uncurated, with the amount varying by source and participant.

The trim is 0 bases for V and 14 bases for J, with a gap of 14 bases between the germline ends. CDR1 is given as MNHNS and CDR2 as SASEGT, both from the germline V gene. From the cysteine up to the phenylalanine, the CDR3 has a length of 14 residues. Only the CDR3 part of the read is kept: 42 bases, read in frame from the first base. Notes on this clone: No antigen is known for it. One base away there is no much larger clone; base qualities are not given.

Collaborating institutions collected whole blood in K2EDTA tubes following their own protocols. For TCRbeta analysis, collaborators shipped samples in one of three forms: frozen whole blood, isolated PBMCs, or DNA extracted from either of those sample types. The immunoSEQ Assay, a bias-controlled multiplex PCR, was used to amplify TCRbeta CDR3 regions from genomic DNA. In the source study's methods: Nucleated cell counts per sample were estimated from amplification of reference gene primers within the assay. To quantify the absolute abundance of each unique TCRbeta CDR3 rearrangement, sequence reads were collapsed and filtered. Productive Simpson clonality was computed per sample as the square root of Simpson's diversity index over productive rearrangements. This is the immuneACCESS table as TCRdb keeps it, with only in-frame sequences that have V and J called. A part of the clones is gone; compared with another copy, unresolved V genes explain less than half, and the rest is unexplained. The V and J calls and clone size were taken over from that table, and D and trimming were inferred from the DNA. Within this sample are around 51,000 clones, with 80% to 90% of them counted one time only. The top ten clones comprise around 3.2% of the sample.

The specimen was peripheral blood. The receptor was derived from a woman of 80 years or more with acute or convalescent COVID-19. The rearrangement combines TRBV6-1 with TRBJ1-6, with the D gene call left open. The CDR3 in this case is CASSEALVPPALHF. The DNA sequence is TGTGCCAGCAGTGAAGCGCTGGTTCCCCCGGCCCTCCACTTT.